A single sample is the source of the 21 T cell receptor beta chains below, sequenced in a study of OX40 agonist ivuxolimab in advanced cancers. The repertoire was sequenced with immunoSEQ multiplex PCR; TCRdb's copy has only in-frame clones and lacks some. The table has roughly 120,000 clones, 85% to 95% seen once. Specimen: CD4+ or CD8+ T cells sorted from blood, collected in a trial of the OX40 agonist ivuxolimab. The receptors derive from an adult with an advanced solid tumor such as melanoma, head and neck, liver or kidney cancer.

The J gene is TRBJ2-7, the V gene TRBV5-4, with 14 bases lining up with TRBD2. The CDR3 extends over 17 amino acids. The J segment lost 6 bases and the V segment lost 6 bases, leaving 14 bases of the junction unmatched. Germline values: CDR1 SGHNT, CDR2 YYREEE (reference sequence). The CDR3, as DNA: TGTGCCAGCACCCGAGGGACTAGCGGGAGCATGTCTCGCGAGCAGTACTTC. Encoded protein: CASTRGTSGSMSREQYF.

In DNA form, the CDR3 reads TGCAGTGCCGGTCTGGAGGATGAGCAGTTCTTC. Encoded protein: CSAGLEDEQFF. J is TRBJ2-1 and V is TRBV20-1; D might be TRBD2 (5 bases). The germline gives CDR1 DFQATT, CDR2 SNEGSKA (reference sequence). The CDR3 has 11 amino acids. The V gene lost 6 bases and the J gene lost 8 bases, with 11 bases spanning the gap.

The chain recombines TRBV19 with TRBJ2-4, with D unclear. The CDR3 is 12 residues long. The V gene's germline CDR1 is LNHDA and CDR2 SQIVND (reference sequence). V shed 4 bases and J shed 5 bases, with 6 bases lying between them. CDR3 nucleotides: TGTGCCAGTAGTACATCCGAAAACATTCAGTACTTC. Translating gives CASSTSENIQYF.

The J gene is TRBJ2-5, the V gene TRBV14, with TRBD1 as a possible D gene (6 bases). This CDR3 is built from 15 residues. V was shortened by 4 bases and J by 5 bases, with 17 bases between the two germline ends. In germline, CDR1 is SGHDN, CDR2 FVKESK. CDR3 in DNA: TGTGCCAGCAGCCGGATAACAGGGATCGGCGAGACCCAGTACTTC. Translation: CASSRITGIGETQYF.

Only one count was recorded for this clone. In DNA, the CDR3 is TGTGCTAGTGGTTTGGTACCAGGCACTGAAGCTTTCTTT. Its protein is CASGLVPGTEAFF. The chain joins TRBV12-5 to TRBJ1-1; D is ambiguous. Trimming shortened V by 0 bases and J by 4 bases, and 6 bases separated the two germline ends. CDR1 is LGHNT, CDR2 FRNRAP, per germline. The CDR3 consists of 13 residues.

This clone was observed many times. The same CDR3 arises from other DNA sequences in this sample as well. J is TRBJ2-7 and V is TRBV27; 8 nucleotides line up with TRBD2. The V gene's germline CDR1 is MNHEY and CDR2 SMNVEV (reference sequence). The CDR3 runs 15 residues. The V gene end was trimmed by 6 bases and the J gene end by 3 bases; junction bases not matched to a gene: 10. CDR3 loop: CASSPTMSGSYEQYF. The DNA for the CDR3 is TGTGCCAGCAGCCCGACTATGAGCGGGAGCTACGAGCAGTACTTC.

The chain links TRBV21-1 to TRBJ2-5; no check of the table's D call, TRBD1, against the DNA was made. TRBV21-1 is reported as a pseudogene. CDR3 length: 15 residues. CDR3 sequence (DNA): TGTGCCAGCAGCAAAAGCCGGCAGGGCCAAGAGACCCAGTACTTC. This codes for CASSKSRQGQETQYF.

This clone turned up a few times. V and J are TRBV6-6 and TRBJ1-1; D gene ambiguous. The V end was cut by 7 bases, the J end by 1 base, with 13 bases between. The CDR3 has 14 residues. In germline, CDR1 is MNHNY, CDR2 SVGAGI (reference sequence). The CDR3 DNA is TGTGCCAGCAAGGCGACTGGACCGAACACTGAAGCTTTCTTT. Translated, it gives CASKATGPNTEAFF.

CDR3 sequence (DNA): TGTGCCAGCAGCGTAGGATACAATGAGCAGTTCTTC. The encoded protein is CASSVGYNEQFF. The chain carries TRBV9 and TRBJ2-1; D gene unclear. Germline lookup yields CDR1 SGDLS and CDR2 YYNGEE. This CDR3 is built from 12 residues. The germline V and J ends were trimmed by 0 bases and 4 bases, with 2 bases remaining between them. The full variable domain, rest sourced from reference TRBV9 and TRBJ2-1, is DSGVTQTPKHLITATGQRVTLRCSPRSGDLSVYWYQQSLDQGLQFLIQYYNGEERAKGNILERFSAQQFPDLHSELNLSSLELGDSALYFCASSVGYNEQFFGPGTRLTVL.

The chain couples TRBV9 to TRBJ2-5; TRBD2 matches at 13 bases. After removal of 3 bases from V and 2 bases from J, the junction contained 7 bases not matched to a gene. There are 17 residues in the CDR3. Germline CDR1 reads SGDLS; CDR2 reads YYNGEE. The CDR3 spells CASSARLAGGLQETQYF. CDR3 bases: TGTGCCAGCAGCGCAAGACTAGCGGGAGGCCTTCAAGAGACCCAGTACTTC. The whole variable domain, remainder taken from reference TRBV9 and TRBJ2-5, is DSGVTQTPKHLITATGQRVTLRCSPRSGDLSVYWYQQSLDQGLQFLIQYYNGEERAKGNILERFSAQQFPDLHSELNLSSLELGDSALYFCASSARLAGGLQETQYFGPGTRLLVL.

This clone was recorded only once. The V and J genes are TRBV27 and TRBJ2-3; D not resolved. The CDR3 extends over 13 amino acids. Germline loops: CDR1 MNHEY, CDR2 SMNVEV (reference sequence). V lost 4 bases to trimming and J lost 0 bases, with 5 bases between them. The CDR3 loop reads CASSYGSTDTQYF. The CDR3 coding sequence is TGTGCCAGCAGTTACGGGAGCACAGATACGCAGTATTTT.

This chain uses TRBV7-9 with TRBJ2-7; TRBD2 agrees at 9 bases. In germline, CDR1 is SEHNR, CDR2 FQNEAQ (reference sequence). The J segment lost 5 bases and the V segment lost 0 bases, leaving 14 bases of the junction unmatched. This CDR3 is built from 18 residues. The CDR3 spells CASSLATRASGIDHEQYF. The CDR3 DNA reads TGTGCCAGCAGCTTAGCGACTAGGGCTAGCGGGATAGATCACGAGCAGTACTTC. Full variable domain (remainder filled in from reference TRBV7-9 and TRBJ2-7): DTGVSQNPRHKITKRGQNVTFRCDPISEHNRLYWYRQTLGQGPEFLTYFQNEAQLEKSRLLSDRFSAERPKGSFSTLEIQRTEQGDSAMYLCASSLATRASGIDHEQYFGPGTRLTVT.

This chain's CDR3 is CASSGTGAGNEQFF. The CDR3 DNA reads as TGTGCCTCGTCCGGGACAGGTGCTGGGAATGAGCAGTTCTTC. The chain recombines TRBV10-3 with TRBJ2-1; TRBD1 matches at 8 bases. The germline CDR1 and CDR2 sequences are ENHRY and SYGVKD. The trim removed 11 bases at V and 7 bases at J, leaving 13 bases unmatched. CDR3 length: 14 amino acids.

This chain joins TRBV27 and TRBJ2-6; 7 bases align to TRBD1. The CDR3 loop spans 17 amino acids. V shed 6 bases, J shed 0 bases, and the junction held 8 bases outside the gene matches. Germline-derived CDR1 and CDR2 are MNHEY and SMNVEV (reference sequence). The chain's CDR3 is CASRLQGTRSGANVLTF. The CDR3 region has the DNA TGTGCCAGCAGGTTACAGGGGACCCGCTCTGGGGCCAACGTCCTGACTTTC.

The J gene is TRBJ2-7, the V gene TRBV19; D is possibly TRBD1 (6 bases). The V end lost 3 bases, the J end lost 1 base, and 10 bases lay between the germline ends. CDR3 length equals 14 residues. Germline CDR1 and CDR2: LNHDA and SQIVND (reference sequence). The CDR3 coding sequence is TGTGCCAGTAGTATTGACAGGACGTCCTACGAGCAGTACTTC. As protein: CASSIDRTSYEQYF.

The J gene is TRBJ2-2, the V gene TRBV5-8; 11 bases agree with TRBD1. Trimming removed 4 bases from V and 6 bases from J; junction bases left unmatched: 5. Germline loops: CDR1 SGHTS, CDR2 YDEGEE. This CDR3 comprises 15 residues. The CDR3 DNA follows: TGTGCCAGCAGCCCGGACAGGGGGCTGGCCGGGGAGCTGTTTTTT. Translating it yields CASSPDRGLAGELFF.

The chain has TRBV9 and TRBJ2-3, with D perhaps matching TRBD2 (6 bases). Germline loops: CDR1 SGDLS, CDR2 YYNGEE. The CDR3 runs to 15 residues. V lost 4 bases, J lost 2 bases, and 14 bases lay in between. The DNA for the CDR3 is TGTGCCAGCAGCCGGGACTTCCGAGCCACAGATACGCAGTATTTT. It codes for CASSRDFRATDTQYF.

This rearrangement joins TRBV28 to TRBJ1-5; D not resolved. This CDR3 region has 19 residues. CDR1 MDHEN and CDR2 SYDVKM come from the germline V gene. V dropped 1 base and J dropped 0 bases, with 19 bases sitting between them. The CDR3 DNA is TGTGCCAGCAGTTTATCCCCCGCGGGCAGGAGATATAGCAATCAGCCCCAGCATTTT. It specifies CASSLSPAGRRYSNQPQHF. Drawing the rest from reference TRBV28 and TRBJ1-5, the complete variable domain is DVKVTQSSRYLVKRTGEKVFLECVQDMDHENMFWYRQDPGLGLRLIYFSYDVKMKEKGDIPEGYSVSREKKERFSLILESASTNQTSMYLCASSLSPAGRRYSNQPQHFGDGTRLSIL.

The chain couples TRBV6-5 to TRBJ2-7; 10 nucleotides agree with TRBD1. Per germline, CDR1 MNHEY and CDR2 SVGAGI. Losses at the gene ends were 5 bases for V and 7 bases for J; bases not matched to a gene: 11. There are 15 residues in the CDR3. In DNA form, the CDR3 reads TGTGCCAGCAGTGACTACGGGACAGGGGTGGAGGAGCAGTACTTC. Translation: CASSDYGTGVEEQYF.

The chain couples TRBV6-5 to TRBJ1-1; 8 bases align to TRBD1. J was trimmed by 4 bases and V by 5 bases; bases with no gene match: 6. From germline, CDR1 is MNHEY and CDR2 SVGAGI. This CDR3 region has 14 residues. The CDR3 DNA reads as TGTGCCAGCAGTGGCAGGGGGCGCGGCACTGAAGCTTTCTTT. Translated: CASSGRGRGTEAFF.

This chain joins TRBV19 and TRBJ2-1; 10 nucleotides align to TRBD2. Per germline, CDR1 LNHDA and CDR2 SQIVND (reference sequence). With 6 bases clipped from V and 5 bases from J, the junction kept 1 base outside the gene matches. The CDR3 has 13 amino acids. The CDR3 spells CASSLAGDNEQFF. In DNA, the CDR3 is TGTGCCAGTAGCCTAGCGGGAGACAATGAGCAGTTCTTC.